This TCR beta chain was captured by sequencing in a study of cytomegalovirus exposure and HLA in healthy donors. This clone was observed a handful of times. Germline-derived CDR1 and CDR2 are SQVTM and ANQGSEA. Trimming took 7 bases from V and 5 from J, leaving 20 bases between them. The CDR3 runs 14 residues. Primers: 60 Vbeta forward and 13 Jbeta reverse. The data were produced by immunoSEQ multiplex PCR, yet TCRdb's version contains in-frame clones alone and is incomplete. The table records over 120,000 clones, around 80% of them present only once. The sequencing input was PBMCs. The TCR was taken from a female donor in good health and CMV-seronegative. This rearrangement joins TRBV29-1 to TRBJ1-1; D possibly corresponds to TRBD1 (5 bases). CDR3 in DNA: TGCAGCGCGTGGGACCTCTCGGGGGGAACTGAAGCTTTCTTT. Its protein is CSAWDLSGGTEAFF.